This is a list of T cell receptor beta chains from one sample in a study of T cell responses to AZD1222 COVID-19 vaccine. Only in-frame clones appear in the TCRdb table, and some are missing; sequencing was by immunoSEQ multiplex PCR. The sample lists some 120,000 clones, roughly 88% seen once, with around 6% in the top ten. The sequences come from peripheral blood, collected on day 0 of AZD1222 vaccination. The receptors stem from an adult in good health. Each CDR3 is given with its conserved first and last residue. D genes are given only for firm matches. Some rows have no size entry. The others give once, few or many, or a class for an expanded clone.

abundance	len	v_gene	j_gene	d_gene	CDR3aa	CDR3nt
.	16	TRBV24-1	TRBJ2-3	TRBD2	CATSDLGGEPTDTQYF	TGTGCCACCAGTGATTTGGGGGGGGAGCCCACAGATACGCAGTATTTT
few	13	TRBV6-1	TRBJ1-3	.	CASSEALGRGIYF	TGTGCCAGCAGTGAAGCGTTGGGGCGCGGCATATATTTT
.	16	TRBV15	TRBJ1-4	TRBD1	CATSRDRGTGNEKLFF	TGTGCCACCAGCAGAGATAGGGGGACAGGGAACGAAAAACTGTTTTTT
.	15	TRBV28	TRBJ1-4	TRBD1	CASRTVGTGGRKLFF	TGTGCCAGCAGGACCGTTGGGACAGGGGGGCGAAAACTGTTTTTT
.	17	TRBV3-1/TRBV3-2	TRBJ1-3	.	CASSQVSAAGWPHTIYF	TGTGCCAGCAGCCAAGTCAGTGCGGCAGGGTGGCCCCACACCATATATTTT
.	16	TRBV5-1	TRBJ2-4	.	CASSLGSWQSKNIQYF	TGCGCCAGCAGCTTGGGATCGTGGCAATCCAAAAACATTCAGTACTTC
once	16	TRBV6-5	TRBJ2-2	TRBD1	CASSYPDRGKTGELFF	TGTGCCAGCAGTTACCCCGACAGGGGGAAGACCGGGGAGCTGTTTTTT
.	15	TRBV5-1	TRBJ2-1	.	CASSLGTQIHNEQFF	TGCGCCAGCAGCTTGGGAACTCAGATCCACAATGAGCAGTTCTTC
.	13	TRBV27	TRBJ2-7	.	CASSLAGSYEQYF	TGTGCCAGCAGTTTGGCGGGGTCCTACGAGCAGTACTTC
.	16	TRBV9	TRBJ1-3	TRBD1	CASSAGDRASGNTIYF	TGTGCCAGCAGCGCAGGAGACAGGGCGTCTGGAAACACCATATATTTT
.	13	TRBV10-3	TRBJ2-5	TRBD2	CAISEERGGTQYF	TGTGCCATCAGTGAAGAGCGGGGAGGGACCCAGTACTTC
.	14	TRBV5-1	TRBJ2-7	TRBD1	CASSTRQGAYEQYF	TGCGCCAGCAGCACGCGACAGGGGGCCTACGAGCAGTACTTC
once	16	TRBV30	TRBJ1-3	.	CAWSWGDLHSGNTIYF	TGTGCCTGGAGTTGGGGGGACCTGCACTCTGGAAACACCATATATTTT
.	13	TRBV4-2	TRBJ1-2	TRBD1	CASSPRDREPVRF	TGTGCCAGCAGCCCTCGGGACAGGGAGCCGGTCCGTTTC
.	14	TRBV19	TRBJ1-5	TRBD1	CASRGPGQNQPQHF	TGTGCCAGTAGGGGGCCGGGACAGAATCAGCCCCAGCATTTT
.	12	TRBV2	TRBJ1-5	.	CASSAGNQPQHF	TGTGCCAGCAGTGCCGGGAATCAGCCCCAGCATTTT
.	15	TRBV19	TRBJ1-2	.	CASSTYNSDSYGYTF	TGTGCCAGTAGTACATATAACTCAGACAGCTATGGCTACACCTTC
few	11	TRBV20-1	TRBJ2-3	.	CSASPQDTQYF	TGCAGTGCTAGTCCCCAGGATACGCAGTATTTT
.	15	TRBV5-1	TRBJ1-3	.	CASSLSPGYGNTIYF	TGCGCCAGCAGCTTGAGTCCTGGTTATGGAAACACCATATATTTT
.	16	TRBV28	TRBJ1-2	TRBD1	CASSAMGQGDPNGYTF	TGTGCCAGCAGTGCCATGGGACAGGGCGATCCAAATGGCTACACCTTC
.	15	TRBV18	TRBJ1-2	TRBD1	CASSPSTTGVYGYTF	TGTGCCAGCTCCCCTTCCACTACAGGGGTCTATGGCTACACCTTC
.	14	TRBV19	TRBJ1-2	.	CASSIQGREYGYTF	TGTGCCAGTAGTATCCAGGGTCGAGAGTATGGCTACACCTTC
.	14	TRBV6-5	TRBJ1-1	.	CASTRTAQGTEAFF	TGTGCCAGCACCCGGACAGCCCAGGGCACTGAAGCTTTCTTT
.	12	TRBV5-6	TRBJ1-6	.	CASSLSNSPLHF	TGTGCCAGCAGCTTGTCCAACTCACCCCTCCACTTT
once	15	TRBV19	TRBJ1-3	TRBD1	CASRPTGEPGNTIYF	TGTGCCAGTAGGCCGACAGGGGAACCTGGAAACACCATATATTTT
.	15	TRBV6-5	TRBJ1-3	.	CASRLQVNSGNTIYF	TGTGCCAGCAGGCTCCAGGTTAACTCTGGAAACACCATATATTTT
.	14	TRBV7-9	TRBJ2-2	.	CASSLRSYTGELFF	TGTGCCAGCAGCTTGCGGTCCTACACCGGGGAGCTGTTTTTT
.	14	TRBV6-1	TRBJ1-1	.	CASSEPGINTEAFF	TGTGCCAGCAGTGAACCAGGGATCAACACTGAAGCTTTCTTT
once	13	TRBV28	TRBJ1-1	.	CASSPILNTEAFF	TGTGCCAGCAGCCCGATCCTGAACACTGAAGCTTTCTTT
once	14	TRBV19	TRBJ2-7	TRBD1	CASSINRGSYEQYF	TGTGCCAGTAGTATTAACAGGGGATCCTACGAGCAGTACTTC
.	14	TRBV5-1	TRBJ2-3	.	CASSVNQGTDTQYF	TGCGCCAGCAGCGTCAACCAGGGCACAGATACGCAGTATTTT
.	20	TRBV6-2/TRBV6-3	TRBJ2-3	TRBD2	CASSYPSTSGDDPSTDTQYF	TGTGCCAGCAGTTACCCAAGTACTAGCGGTGACGATCCTAGCACAGATACGCAGTATTTT
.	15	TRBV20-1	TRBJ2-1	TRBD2	CSASSGLSSYNEQFF	TGCAGTGCTAGTAGCGGGTTGAGCTCCTACAATGAGCAGTTCTTC
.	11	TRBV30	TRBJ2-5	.	CAWSGVETQYF	TGTGCCTGGAGTGGTGTAGAGACCCAGTACTTC
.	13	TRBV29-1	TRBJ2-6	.	CSVKLGGANVLTF	TGCAGTGTTAAATTGGGAGGGGCCAACGTCCTGACTTTC
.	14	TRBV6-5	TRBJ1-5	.	CASTDGWRNQPQHF	TGTGCCAGCACCGACGGGTGGCGCAATCAGCCCCAGCATTTT
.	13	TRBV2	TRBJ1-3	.	CANTGDFGNTIYF	TGTGCTAATACCGGAGATTTTGGAAACACCATATATTTT
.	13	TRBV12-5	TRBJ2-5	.	CASGRREQETQYF	TGTGCTAGTGGTAGAAGGGAACAAGAGACCCAGTACTTC
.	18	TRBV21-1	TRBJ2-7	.	CANKSSTGTSGIFYEQYF	TGTGCCAACAAAAGTTCGACTGGGACTAGCGGGATCTTTTACGAGCAGTACTTC
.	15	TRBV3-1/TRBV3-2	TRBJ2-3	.	CASSQDLRFTDTQYF	TGTGCCAGCAGCCAAGATTTGCGGTTCACAGATACGCAGTATTTT
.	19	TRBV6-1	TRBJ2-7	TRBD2	CASSEAMGGTSSTSYEQYF	TGTGCCAGCAGTGAGGCCATGGGCGGGACTAGTTCCACCTCCTACGAGCAGTACTTC
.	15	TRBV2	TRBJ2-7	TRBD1	CASSVRGQGQGEQYF	TGTGCCAGCAGTGTCCGGGGACAGGGCCAGGGCGAGCAGTACTTC
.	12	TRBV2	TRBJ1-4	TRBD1	CASRDRAEKLFF	TGTGCCAGCAGGGACAGGGCTGAAAAACTGTTTTTT
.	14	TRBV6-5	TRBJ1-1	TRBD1	CASRPGTGETEAFF	TGTGCCAGCAGACCCGGGACAGGGGAGACTGAAGCTTTCTTT
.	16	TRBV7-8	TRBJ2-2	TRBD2	CASSSLAGGRTGELFF	TGTGCCAGCAGCTCCTTAGCGGGGGGCAGGACCGGGGAGCTGTTTTTT
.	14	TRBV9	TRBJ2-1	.	CASSVDLGRPEQFF	TGTGCCAGCAGCGTAGATTTGGGACGCCCGGAGCAGTTCTTC
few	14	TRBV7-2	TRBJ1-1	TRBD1	CASSSWTGNTEAFF	TGTGCCAGCAGCTCCTGGACAGGGAACACTGAAGCTTTCTTT
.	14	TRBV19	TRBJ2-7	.	CASSMLGSSYEQYF	TGTGCCAGTAGTATGCTGGGTTCCTCCTACGAGCAGTACTTC
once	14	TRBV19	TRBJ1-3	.	CASGRPSSGNTIYF	TGTGCCAGTGGCAGACCCTCCTCTGGAAACACCATATATTTT
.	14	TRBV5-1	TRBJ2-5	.	CASSLLGVEETQYF	TGCGCCAGCAGCTTGCTTGGGGTGGAGGAGACCCAGTACTTC
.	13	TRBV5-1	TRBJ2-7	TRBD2	CASKDSGRGEQYF	TGCGCCAGCAAAGATAGCGGGAGAGGCGAGCAGTACTTC
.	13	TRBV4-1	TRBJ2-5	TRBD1	CASSRDRQETQYF	TGCGCCAGCAGCCGGGACAGACAAGAGACCCAGTACTTC
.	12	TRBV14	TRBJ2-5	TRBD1	CASSRDRETQYF	TGTGCCAGCAGCCGGGACAGAGAGACCCAGTACTTC
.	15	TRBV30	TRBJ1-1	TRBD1	CAWKKVDRENTEAFF	TGTGCCTGGAAGAAGGTGGACAGGGAGAACACTGAAGCTTTCTTT
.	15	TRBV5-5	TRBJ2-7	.	CASSLLGTQNYEQYF	TGTGCCAGCAGCTTGTTAGGGACACAAAACTACGAGCAGTACTTC
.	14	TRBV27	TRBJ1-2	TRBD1	CASSLGQANYGYTF	TGTGCCAGCAGTTTGGGACAGGCTAACTATGGCTACACCTTC
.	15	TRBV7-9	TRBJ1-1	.	CASSLAGGRNTEAFF	TGTGCCAGCAGCTTAGCGGGGGGGAGGAACACTGAAGCTTTCTTT
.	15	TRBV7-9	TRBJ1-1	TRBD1	CASSPTGVPVWGAFF	TGTGCCAGCAGCCCAACAGGGGTCCCCGTTTGGGGAGCTTTCTTT
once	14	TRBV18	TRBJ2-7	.	CASSPLGGGYEQYF	TGTGCCAGCTCACCATTGGGAGGGGGCTACGAGCAGTACTTC